This T cell receptor beta chain was sequenced in a study of graft-versus-host responses after intestinal transplantation (dated by TCRdb to the early 2020s). Regarding the study in general: The transplants that recipients got were multivisceral, liver-intestinal, or isolated intestinal. All recipients received anti-thymocyte globulin induction followed by maintenance tacrolimus and steroids for 3 to 4 years. Graft-versus-host and host-versus-graft alloreactive T cell clones were tracked in the graft, circulation and bone marrow after intestinal transplantation using bulk TCR-beta CDR3 sequencing. Alloreactive clones were identified by sequencing pre-transplant mixed lymphocyte reaction products and comparing these products with unstimulated pre-transplant donor and recipient T cells. The cohort enrolled under 30 intestinal transplant recipients, one of whom was a retransplant, and 3 patients without pretransplant specimens were excluded. A peak of at least 4% donor T cells among recipient peripheral blood mononuclear cells was the definition used for donor T cell macrochimerism. Rather than going through the commercial service, samples from a few later patients were sequenced in-house on an Illumina MiSeq and processed with MiXCR. Points the paper makes about the study in general: In the allografts of patients with donor T cell macrochimerism, GvH to HvG T cell clonal ratios were high. The relatively low number and heterogeneity of intestinal transplant patients limited the conclusions. Early after transplant, declines in HvG clones were associated with peak levels of circulating GvH clones. GvH clones were found in recipient bone marrow, and some of the GvH clones appeared earlier in ileal mucosa or blood, which is consistent with an intestinal mucosal origin.

About this clone itself: Base quality data are lacking; no much larger clone is found one base away.

What this sample's time point label stands for: cells obtained before transplantation from donor or recipient. In the mixed lymphocyte reactions, around 200,000 CFSE-labeled pre-transplant responders were plated with around 200,000 irradiated violet-dye-labeled stimulators and cultured for 5 to 6 days. After the mixed lymphocyte reaction, proliferating CD3+CD4+CFSE-low and CD3+CD8+CFSE-low responder cells were FACS-sorted on a BD Influx sorter. The germline V gene encodes CDR1 MNHNS and CDR2 SASEGT. The CDR3 contains 15 residues, cysteine and phenylalanine counted. Only the CDR3 region is kept as DNA, spanning 45 bases read in frame from base 1. After removal of 4 bases from V and 6 bases from J, the junction retains 8 bases not matched to a gene. Library creation used the immunoSEQ multiplex PCR assay. For most patients, genomic DNA was isolated with the Qiagen DNeasy Blood and Tissue Kit and sent frozen to Adaptive Biotechnologies for TCR sequencing. High-throughput TCR-beta CDR3 sequencing of genomic DNA from most patients was performed by Adaptive Biotechnologies. The authors' analysis ran thus. Adaptive's ImmunoSEQ software was the source of the TCR sequencing data for 18 patients, while three other patients were processed with MiXCR and VDJtools. To correct CD4 versus CD8 sorting errors, any sequence found in both subsets at a frequency ratio below 5:1 was removed. Because the origin of CDR3 nucleotide sequences shared between donor and recipient could not be assigned, those sequences were removed. To be classed as alloreactive, a clone needed at least 2-fold expansion over unstimulated cells and a minimum CFSE-low frequency of 0.002% (template counts) or 0.001% (read counts). Clones detected in sequenced pre-transplant spleen, lymph node, or MLR CFSE-low populations of the donor or recipient were defined as mappable. Cumulative frequency of alloreactive clones was calculated as a percentage of all sequences weighted by copy number. TCRdb carries this immuneACCESS record with in-frame sequences only. Its versions omit some clonotypes, under half of them owing to an unresolved V gene in the studies checked, with the rest unexplained. V, J and clone size reflect that table, while D and trimming were determined from the DNA. Counted in this sample were about 9,500 clones; approximately 30% of them appeared once. About 3.3% of the sample is held by the ten biggest clonotypes.

The sequencing here drew on alloreactive CD4+ T cells from a mixed lymphocyte reaction culture, taken before intestinal transplant. The sample's cell subset or site, from its label and the paper: CFSE-low proliferating T cells sorted from roughly 6-day pre-transplant mixed lymphocyte reaction (GvH or HvG direction). This receptor chain uses TRBV6-1 and TRBJ2-1; TRBD2 fits 8 bases in the junction. This TCR was sampled from a human patient who received an intestinal transplant. The CDR3 in this case is CASSAGTRAVNEQFF. The bases read TGTGCCAGCAGTGCCGGGACTAGGGCTGTCAATGAGCAGTTCTTC.